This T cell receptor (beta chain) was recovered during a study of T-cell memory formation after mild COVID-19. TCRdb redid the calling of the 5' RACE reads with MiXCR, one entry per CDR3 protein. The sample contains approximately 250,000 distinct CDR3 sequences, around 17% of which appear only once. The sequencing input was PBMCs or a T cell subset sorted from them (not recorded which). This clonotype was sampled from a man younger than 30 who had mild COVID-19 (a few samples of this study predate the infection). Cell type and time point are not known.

In nucleotides, the CDR3 is TGTGCCAGCAGCTTAGAAAGGGTAGATACGCAGTATTTT. It translates to CASSLERVDTQYF. The rearrangement uses TRBV7-2 and TRBJ2-3, with unresolved D. Per the germline V gene, CDR1 is SGHTA and CDR2 is FQGNSA. The CDR3 sequence is 13 residues long. Trimming took off 1 base at V and 5 bases at J, with 7 bases between the two ends.